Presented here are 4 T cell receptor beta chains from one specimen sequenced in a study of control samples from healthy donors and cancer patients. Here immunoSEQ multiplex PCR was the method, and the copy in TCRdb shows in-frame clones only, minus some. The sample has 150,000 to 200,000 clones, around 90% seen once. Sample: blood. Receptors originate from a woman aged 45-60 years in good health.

For the CDR3, the DNA is TGTGCCAGTAGTTGGAACAGGGGGGAGACCCAGTACTTC. Translation: CASSWNRGETQYF. The chain joins TRBV19 to TRBJ2-5; 8 bases agree with TRBD1. The CDR3 totals 13 residues. Germline V gene data show CDR1 as LNHDA and CDR2 as SQIVND (reference sequence). The ends lost 5 bases at V and 5 bases at J; junction bases unmatched: 4. The full variable domain, in which reference TRBV19 and TRBJ2-5 provide the parts outside the CDR3, is DGGITQSPKYLFRKEGQNVTLSCEQNLNHDAMYWYRQDPGQGLRLIYYSQIVNDFQKGDIAEGYSVSREKKESFPLTVTSAQKNPTAFYLCASSWNRGETQYFGPGTRLLVL.

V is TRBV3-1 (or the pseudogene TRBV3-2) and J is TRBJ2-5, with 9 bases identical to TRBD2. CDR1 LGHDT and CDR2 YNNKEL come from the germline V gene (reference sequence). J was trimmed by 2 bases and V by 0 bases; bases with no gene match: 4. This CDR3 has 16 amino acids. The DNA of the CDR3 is TGTGCCAGCAGCCAAGAAAGACTAGCGGTTCAAGAGACCCAGTACTTC. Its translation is CASSQERLAVQETQYF.

CDR3 region: CASSQDVAERGYTF. The CDR3 nucleotides are TGTGCCAGCAGCCAAGATGTGGCAGAGCGGGGCTACACCTTC. V gene TRBV3-1 (or the pseudogene TRBV3-2) combines with J gene TRBJ1-2; D is uncertain. V was cut by 0 bases and J by 8 bases, with 13 bases left in between. CDR1 is LGHDT, CDR2 YNNKEL, per germline (reference sequence). This CDR3 comprises 14 residues.

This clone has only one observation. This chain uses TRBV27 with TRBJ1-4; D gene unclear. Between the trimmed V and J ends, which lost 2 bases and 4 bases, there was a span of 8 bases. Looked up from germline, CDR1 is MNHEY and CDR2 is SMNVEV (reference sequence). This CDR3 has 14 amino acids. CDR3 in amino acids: CASSLMGSNEKLFF. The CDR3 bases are TGTGCCAGCAGTTTAATGGGGAGTAATGAAAAACTGTTTTTT.